A selection of T cell receptor beta chains follows, all from one sample in a study of blood T cell repertoires in COVID-19. Libraries were prepared by immunoSEQ multiplex PCR; TCRdb keeps only in-frame clonotypes and omits some of them. Of about 140,000 clones in the sample, roughly 79% were seen once. Sequencing input: PBMCs or T cells enriched from blood (not recorded which). The receptors come from a woman aged 50 to 60 who had recovered from COVID-19. Each CDR3 is given with its conserved first and last residue. Fields, in order: CDR3 DNA, CDR3 protein, V gene, clone size, D gene, J gene. D genes are given only for firm matches. The size of a clone is reported for some rows only, either as once, few or many, or as a class for expanded clones.

TGCGCCAGCAGCCAGACCCAGGTGGTAGGTGGGGCCAACGTCCTGACTTTC	CASSQTQVVGGANVLTF	TRBV4-1	NA	NA	TRBJ2-6
TGCGCCAGCAGTGAGAGCGTGAACACTGAAGCTTTCTTT	CASSESVNTEAFF	TRBV10-2	NA	NA	TRBJ1-1
TGTGCCAGCAGCCCGACAGGGGGGATTGCAACTAATGAAAAACTGTTTTTT	CASSPTGGIATNEKLFF	TRBV4-2	NA	TRBD1	TRBJ1-4
TGTGCCACCGGAGTCAATGAGCAGTTCTTC	CATGVNEQFF	TRBV12-3/TRBV12-4	NA	NA	TRBJ2-1
TGTGCCAGCAGTTTAGACAGTGGGTATGGCTACACCTTC	CASSLDSGYGYTF	TRBV28	few	NA	TRBJ1-2
TGCAGCGTTTCCGGGACTAGCGGTTATAGCTCCTACAATGAGCAGTTCTTC	CSVSGTSGYSSYNEQFF	TRBV29-1	NA	TRBD2	TRBJ2-1
TGTGCCAGCAGCTTAGTAGCGGGGGACTCCGAGCAGTACTTC	CASSLVAGDSEQYF	TRBV11-3	NA	TRBD2	TRBJ2-7
TGTGCCAGCAGCTTATCAGGGCGGAACACTGAAGCTTTCTTT	CASSLSGRNTEAFF	TRBV7-3	NA	NA	TRBJ1-1
TGCAGCCTCGAAGCGGGAAACACCATATATTTT	CSLEAGNTIYF	TRBV20-1	NA	NA	TRBJ1-3
TGTGCCAGCAGTCTGACAGGGGCTGGCTACACCTTC	CASSLTGAGYTF	TRBV7-9	NA	TRBD1	TRBJ1-2
TGCAGCGTGGACAGTGGGAGCTCCTACGAGCAGTACTTC	CSVDSGSSYEQYF	TRBV29-1	NA	NA	TRBJ2-7
TGTGCCAGCAGCCTACAGGGGGGCCCTCTTGGATCACCCCTCCACTTT	CASSLQGGPLGSPLHF	TRBV7-9	few	TRBD1	TRBJ1-6
TGTGCCAGCTCACCTTCGGGACAGTCCTATGGCTACACCTTC	CASSPSGQSYGYTF	TRBV18	once	TRBD1	TRBJ1-2
TGCGCCAGCGCCTCCGGACAGGGGAGGACTGAAGCTTTCTTT	CASASGQGRTEAFF	TRBV5-1	NA	TRBD1	TRBJ1-1
TGTGCCAGCAGCCTCGAGGGAGGGAGCCAAGAGACCCAGTACTTC	CASSLEGGSQETQYF	TRBV7-9	NA	TRBD2	TRBJ2-5
TGTGCCAGCAGCTTAGACTTGAACACTGAAGCTTTCTTT	CASSLDLNTEAFF	TRBV11-3	once	NA	TRBJ1-1
TGTGCCAGCCTTAGCATCGATGAGCAGTTCTTC	CASLSIDEQFF	TRBV19	NA	NA	TRBJ2-1
TGTGCCACTAGAATGAATACAGGGATCTACACAGATACGCAGTATTTT	CATRMNTGIYTDTQYF	TRBV2	NA	NA	TRBJ2-3
TGTGCCAGTAGTGTACCCGGACAGGGGGCGAGACAGCCCCAGCATTTT	CASSVPGQGARQPQHF	TRBV19	NA	TRBD1	TRBJ1-5
TGTGCCAGCACCGAGCGATGGGGCGGCAATCAGCCCCAGCATTTT	CASTERWGGNQPQHF	TRBV6-5	NA	NA	TRBJ1-5
TGTGCCAGCAGCTTGTGGGACAGGGTTGAGCAGTACTTC	CASSLWDRVEQYF	TRBV5-4	NA	TRBD1	TRBJ2-7
TGTGCCAGCAGCCAAGGACCCCCGTTAGGGGGCAGACACTATGGCTACACCTTC	CASSQGPPLGGRHYGYTF	TRBV14	NA	TRBD1	TRBJ1-2
TGTGCCAGCAGTTCCCCAGACAGGGCCTACAATGAGCAGTTCTTC	CASSSPDRAYNEQFF	TRBV6-5	NA	TRBD1	TRBJ2-1